Sequencing of this T cell receptor (beta chain) was carried out in a study of shared clonotypes between healthy human individuals. The authors ran unsorted PBMC replicate PCRs on 300 ng DNA, tens of thousands of T cell genomes. Repertoires were generated with immunoSEQ multiplex PCR, while TCRdb's copy carries only in-frame clones and drops some. The table has fewer than 500,000 clones, 75% to 80% seen once. This CDR3 region has 15 residues. Trimming removed 5 bases from V and 6 bases from J; junction bases left unmatched: 11. Germline loops: CDR1 SGHRS, CDR2 YFSETQ. The V call is TRBV5-1, the J call TRBJ2-3; the match to TRBD2 covers 8 bases. The source material was PBMCs. This TCR was recovered from a woman aged 40 to 49 in good health. Some clones in this sample may be carry-over from other donors' samples. The CDR3 sequence is CASSSTSVQGDTQYF. The CDR3 DNA sequence: TGCGCCAGCAGTTCGACTAGCGTCCAAGGGGATACGCAGTATTTT.